A single sample gave rise to the 23 T cell receptor beta chains below, sequenced in a study of Graves' ophthalmopathy and Graves' hyperthyroidism. The study amplified TCR beta CDR3 regions using RNA transcripts. HTBI primers were employed in first-round RT-PCR, then a second-round multiplex PCR followed. TCRdb passed the multiplex PCR reads through MiXCR, listing each CDR3 protein once. The sample includes over a million distinct CDR3 sequences, approximately 35% seen only once; the top ten take more than 9.5%. Sequencing was carried out using peripheral blood or thyroid tissue (not recorded which). These receptors were taken from an adult man with Graves' hyperthyroidism.

With respect to this clonotype: A much larger clone is a single base away; this may be a read error. This chain links TRBV10-3 with TRBJ1-5, with no clear D. In germline, CDR1 is ENHRY, CDR2 SYGVKD. The length of the CDR3 is 15 residues. Trimming removed 5 bases from V and 8 bases from J, with 19 bases in between. In nucleotides, the CDR3 is TGTGCCATCAGTTACTCGATGAACACCCAGGAGCCCCAGCATTTT. This translates into CAISYSMNTQEPQHF.

At least ten counts were recorded for this clonotype. Here the CDR3 DNA reads TGTGCCAGTAGAAGACCGACAGAGGGGGACAATCAGCCCCAGCATTTT. It translates to CASRRPTEGDNQPQHF. V is TRBV19 and J is TRBJ1-5; D perhaps matches TRBD1 (6 bases). Looked up from germline, CDR1 is LNHDA and CDR2 is SQIVND (reference sequence). This CDR3 has 16 residues. With 6 bases removed from V and 3 bases from J, the gap between germline ends came to 18 bases.

This clonotype was found many times. The gene calls are TRBV7-9 and TRBJ2-5; D possibly corresponds to TRBD2 (5 bases). This CDR3 is built from 13 residues. V was trimmed by 5 bases and J by 5 bases, leaving 12 bases between them. Germline V gene lookup returns CDR1 SEHNR and CDR2 FQNEAQ (reference sequence). The CDR3 protein is CASSRTGYETQYF. The CDR3 DNA sequence: TGTGCCAGCAGCCGGACTGGTTACGAGACCCAGTACTTC.

This chain links TRBV20-1 with TRBJ2-7; the match to TRBD2 covers 10 bases. CDR1 and CDR2 from the germline V gene are DFQATT and SNEGSKA (reference sequence). The CDR3 has 17 residues. The junction had 10 bases not matched to a gene; V was cut back by 0 bases and J by 2 bases. The CDR3 loop is CSARDPPEAGGPYEQYF. The CDR3 DNA is TGCAGTGCTAGAGATCCCCCTGAAGCGGGAGGGCCCTACGAGCAGTACTTC.

The CDR3: CASSGTGGNGELFF. CDR3 coding DNA: TGTGCCAGCAGCGGGACAGGGGGCAACGGGGAGCTGTTTTTT. The chain uses TRBV7-9 and TRBJ2-2; TRBD1 agrees at 12 bases. The CDR3 covers 14 residues. The V gene's germline CDR1 is SEHNR and CDR2 FQNEAQ (reference sequence). The V segment lost 5 bases and the J segment 7 bases; nucleotides outside the gene matches: 2.

As to this clonotype: This may arise from a read error, as a much more abundant clone is one base away. The rearrangement uses TRBV5-6 and TRBJ1-1, with D perhaps TRBD1 (5 bases). CDR3 length equals 12 residues. Trimming cost V 4 bases and J 10 bases, with 14 bases left between them. The germline CDR1 and CDR2 sequences are SGHDT and YYEEEE. Here the CDR3 DNA reads TGTGCCAGCAGCCGGGACCCAGGTGGAGCTTTCTTT. Its protein product is CASSRDPGGAFF.

This clonotype has a handful of counts. DNA of the CDR3: TGTGCCATCAGGGCGGGGGACAGTGAAGCTTTCTTT. The encoded protein is CAIRAGDSEAFF. The V gene is TRBV10-3, the J gene TRBJ1-1; 7 nucleotides line up with TRBD1. The germline gives CDR1 ENHRY, CDR2 SYGVKD. V lost 6 bases and J lost 7; bases outside the gene matches: 5. This CDR3 comprises 12 residues.

This chain links TRBV10-1 with TRBJ1-5, with 7 bases identical to TRBD1. The CDR3 is 15 residues long. J was trimmed by 10 bases and V by 6 bases; bases with no gene match: 15. Germline CDR1 WNHNN, CDR2 SYGVQD (reference sequence). In DNA form, the CDR3 reads TGCGCCAGCAGCCGAACAGGGGACGGCAATAAACCCCAGCATTTT. Encoded protein: CASSRTGDGNKPQHF.

This rearrangement joins TRBV7-2 to TRBJ2-2, with D possibly TRBD1 on 6 matching bases. V was pared by 5 bases and J by 7 bases, with 20 bases between. Germline CDR1 is SGHTA and CDR2 is FQGNSA. This CDR3 has 16 residues. This chain's CDR3 is CASSKRMGHRIGELFF. The CDR3 coding sequence is TGTGCCAGCAGCAAGCGAATGGGACACCGGATCGGGGAGCTGTTTTTT.

This clonotype was picked up many times. J is TRBJ1-5 and V is TRBV19, with a possible D match to TRBD1 (6 bases). V gave up 7 bases and J gave up 7 bases, with 17 bases separating them. Germline CDR1 is LNHDA and CDR2 is SQIVND (reference sequence). This CDR3 contains 14 residues. This CDR3 reads CASTVTGFQQPQHF. CDR3 DNA: TGTGCCAGTACCGTGACAGGTTTCCAACAGCCCCAGCATTTT.

For this clonotype: The conserved closing phenylalanine or tryptophan is absent in this CDR3, likely reflecting a read error. Because the CDR3's place on the DNA is in doubt, the DNA is left out and the CDR3 is given as listed by TCRdb. The rearrangement joins TRBV9 to TRBJ2-5. The germline CDR1 and CDR2 sequences are SGDLS and YYNGEE. Counting both end residues, the CDR3 totals 8 amino acids. The CDR3: CASSVGGS.

Concerning this clonotype: Sequence at one end of the junction differs from germline and may be a read error. The CDR3 here is CASSLEGQNF. In nucleotides, the CDR3 is TGCGCCAGCAGCTTGGAGGGGCAGAACTTC. The chain recombines TRBV5-1 with TRBJ2-7, with a tentative D call TRBD1 (5 bases). The germline CDR1 and CDR2 sequences are SGHRS and YFSETQ. CDR3 length equals 10 residues.

Of note for this clonotype: A read error may account for a junction end that differs from germline. The chain has TRBV10-2 and TRBJ1-2, with 10 bases fitting TRBD1. This CDR3 spans 16 amino acids. The germline CDR1 and CDR2 sequences are WSHSY and SAAADI. This CDR3 is CATSPGQGRYTDGYAF. The DNA of the CDR3 is TGCGCCACCAGCCCGGGACAGGGGCGGTATACCGATGGCTACGCCTTC.

This chain connects TRBV13 to TRBJ2-5; 8 bases line up with TRBD1. This CDR3 has 15 residues. Per the germline V gene, CDR1 is PRHDT and CDR2 is FYEKMQ (reference sequence). V trimming: 2 bases; J trimming: 4 bases; junction bases outside the gene matches: 6. The CDR3 DNA is TGTGCCAGCAGCTTAAACCAGGGGGCTGGAGAGACCCAGTACTTC. It yields the protein CASSLNQGAGETQYF.

The rearrangement uses TRBV2 and TRBJ1-1; perhaps TRBD1 as D (5 bases). Germline CDR1 reads SNHLY; CDR2 reads FYNNEI. The CDR3 spans 16 residues. With 6 bases removed from V and 5 bases from J, the gap between germline ends came to 22 bases. For the CDR3, the DNA is TGTGCCAGCAGGGGATTAGGCTGGGGCCCGAGGACTGAAGCTTTCTTT. Protein product: CASRGLGWGPRTEAFF.

Notes on this clonotype: This clone may be a read error of a much larger clone one base away. The chain recombines TRBV12-3 or TRBV12-4 with TRBJ1-2; 12 nucleotides agree with TRBD1. V was pared by 6 bases and J by 8 bases, with 10 bases of the junction left unmatched. The CDR3 length is 15 residues. CDR3 in DNA: TGTGCCAGCAGGTCCACCGGGACAGGGGGCTTGGGCTACACCTTC. The encoded protein is CASRSTGTGGLGYTF.

Only one count was recorded for this clonotype. This sequence joins TRBV24-1 and TRBJ2-2, with D hard to call. CDR3 length: 17 amino acids. The ends were cut back, 3 bases at V and 1 base at J, with 14 bases in the middle. The germline gives CDR1 KGHDR, CDR2 SFDVKD. The CDR3 here is CATSDNNRIGNTGELFF. Written as DNA, the CDR3 is TGTGCCACCAGTGATAATAACCGGATAGGGAACACCGGGGAGCTGTTTTTT.

This clonotype was recorded many times. The CDR3 region has the DNA TGTGCCAGCAGTTTCCCCAGGACAGTCTGGAGGAACACCATATATTTT. Its translation is CASSFPRTVWRNTIYF. This sequence joins TRBV12-3 or TRBV12-4 and TRBJ1-3; the D gene is possibly TRBD1 (6 bases). V was clipped by 3 bases and J by 7 bases, with 19 bases between them. This CDR3 comprises 16 residues.

As to this clonotype: As the CDR3 is not closed by the conserved phenylalanine or tryptophan, this likely results from a read error. The limits of the CDR3 on the DNA are not certain, so only TCRdb's listed CDR3 is given. V and J are TRBV7-9 and TRBJ1-4; TRBD1 is the table's D call, not checked against the DNA. The germline V gene encodes CDR1 SEHNR and CDR2 FQNEAQ (reference sequence). Including both end residues, the CDR3 is 11 amino acids long. The CDR3: CASRTGTGANY.

The chain uses TRBV7-2 and TRBJ1-2; D not resolved. Per the germline V gene, CDR1 is SGHTA and CDR2 is FQGNSA. This CDR3 has 13 amino acids. V lost 5 bases and J lost 4, with 11 bases in between. The CDR3 DNA is TGTGCCAGCAGCCGAGACCTATCCTATGGCTACACCTTC. Protein: CASSRDLSYGYTF. Full variable domain (outside the CDR3, taken from reference TRBV7-2 and TRBJ1-2): GAGVSQSPSNKVTEKGKDVELRCDPISGHTALYWYRQSLGQGLEFLIYFQGNSAPDKSGLPSDRFSAERTGGSVSTLTIQRTQQEDSAVYLCASSRDLSYGYTFGSGTRLTVV.

As regards this clonotype: A much larger clone differs from this one at a single base, so this may be a read error. This chain uses TRBV7-3 with TRBJ1-1; 7 positions agree with TRBD1. This CDR3 contains 13 residues. Germline loops: CDR1 SGHTA, CDR2 FQGTGA. This CDR3 is CASSYTRDSEALF. CDR3 DNA sequence: TGTGCCAGCAGCTACACCCGGGACAGTGAAGCTCTCTTT.

This clonotype was seen a few times. V gene TRBV27 combines with J gene TRBJ1-5; no firm D call. Germline loops: CDR1 MNHEY, CDR2 SMNVEV (reference sequence). The CDR3 has 13 residues. V lost 6 bases, J lost 0 bases, and 6 bases lay in between. In DNA, the CDR3 is TGTGCCAGCAGGAAATATAGCAATCAGCCCCAGCATTTT. Translated: CASRKYSNQPQHF.

The chain has TRBV29-1 and TRBJ2-7; 11 bases agree with TRBD2. Germline-derived CDR1 and CDR2 are SQVTM and ANQGSEA. The CDR3 spans 13 residues. This chain's CDR3 is CSDPIAGGWEQYF. CDR3 DNA sequence: TGCAGTGATCCCATAGCGGGAGGGTGGGAGCAGTACTTC.